This is a list of T cell receptor beta chains from one sample in a study of T cell clones after liver transplantation. TCRdb keeps only in-frame clones here, not all; method: immunoSEQ multiplex PCR. Among fewer than 70,000 clones, 65% to 75% were seen once, and the ten largest hold approximately 15%. Sequenced here: CD4+ T cells from blood, sampled before liver transplant. These receptor sequences come from a human donor who received a liver transplant. CDR3s leave out the opening cysteine and the closing phenylalanine or tryptophan. Rows may omit the clone size; those that give it use once, few, many or a size class.

len,abundance,j_gene,v_gene,CDR3aa
14,NA,TRBJ2-2,TRBV4-1,ASSRGQGGSTGELF
14,NA,TRBJ1-5,TRBV30,AWSVPRTGASQPQH
12,NA,TRBJ1-2,TRBV5-1,ASSLGQDNYGYT
12,NA,TRBJ1-4,TRBV29-1,SVGSSGELRELF
12,NA,TRBJ2-1,TRBV11-2,ASSSQGFYNEQF
12,NA,TRBJ2-2,TRBV11-2,ASSLTRGTGELF
9,NA,TRBJ2-5,TRBV20-1,SRLAKETQY
13,NA,TRBJ2-7,TRBV4-1,ASSHAGDRGYEQY
12,NA,TRBJ1-2,TRBV7-2,ASSLVVTLEGYT
14,few,TRBJ2-3,TRBV11-1,ASSLGLGPSTDTQY
13,once,TRBJ2-7,TRBV7-2,ASSPPSSGDYEQY
17,once,TRBJ1-1,TRBV5-6,ASSSDRQGDWGWYTEAF
13,NA,TRBJ1-6,TRBV6-5,ASRQGAEGNSPLH
11,NA,TRBJ2-7,TRBV27,ASSPGESYEQY
13,many,TRBJ1-5,TRBV2,ASSLSATPGQPQH
12,NA,TRBJ1-1,TRBV29-1,SVSSGQADTEAF
12,NA,TRBJ2-1,TRBV6-4,ASKIQGGSNEQF
9,once,TRBJ2-5,TRBV5-1,ASSYEETQY
12,NA,TRBJ2-7,TRBV6-6,ASREQGVSYEQY
11,many,TRBJ2-1,TRBV7-7,ASSLGQNNEQF
14,NA,TRBJ2-7,TRBV2,ASSDQDRENSYEQY
13,NA,TRBJ2-3,TRBV10-3,AISESLAGVDTQY
11,NA,TRBJ2-7,TRBV6-1,ASSDPFAYEQY
13,NA,TRBJ1-4,TRBV5-5,ASSFEQGGDEKLF
13,many,TRBJ1-1,TRBV27,ASSLWGQMNTEAF
13,NA,TRBJ2-7,TRBV5-1,ASSQGQAYSYEQY
11,NA,TRBJ2-2,TRBV6-5,ASSPGGAGELF
13,once,TRBJ1-6,TRBV11-1,ASSHYRDGNSPLH
11,NA,TRBJ2-1,TRBV19,ASSISSNNEQF
18,NA,TRBJ1-4,TRBV5-4,ASSKSGGQGLPATNEKLF
14,many,TRBJ2-2,TRBV10-3,AISPPGQGHTGELF
13,NA,TRBJ2-5,TRBV6-6,ASSYSRGRGETQY
12,few,TRBJ1-5,TRBV6-1,ASVTGTNNQPQH
12,NA,TRBJ1-3,TRBV18,ASSPPGGTNTIY
10,NA,TRBJ1-1,TRBV7-9,ASSRGGYEAF
16,NA,TRBJ2-3,TRBV7-2,ASSLVPPPGGSADTQY
12,few,TRBJ2-7,TRBV11-2,ASTPAGSSYEQY
12,NA,TRBJ1-5,TRBV19,ASRLTGLDQPQH
11,NA,TRBJ1-2,TRBV7-2,ASSPQVKYGYT
15,NA,TRBJ1-3,TRBV18,ASSPQGGTLSGNTIY
10,few,TRBJ1-1,TRBV6-5,ASSYPGGEAF
12,few,TRBJ1-1,TRBV7-9,ASSLTGIGTEAF
13,once,TRBJ2-3,TRBV7-9,ASSYGTGRTDTQY
13,NA,TRBJ2-4,TRBV6-5,ASSYSKLAKNIQY
11,NA,TRBJ2-1,TRBV7-3,ASSQGGNNEQF
13,NA,TRBJ2-7,TRBV28,ASSPYAQGSHEQY
13,NA,TRBJ2-7,TRBV6-1,ASSERGDRGYEQY
10,NA,TRBJ2-7,TRBV29-1,SAAEGSYEQY
12,NA,TRBJ2-4,TRBV7-3,ASSRTGGRDIQY
14,NA,TRBJ2-2,TRBV7-9,ASPLEGALNTGELF
12,NA,TRBJ1-1,TRBV5-4,ASSHRKGDTEAF
11,few,TRBJ1-1,TRBV2,ASSAREDTEAF
13,NA,TRBJ1-3,TRBV6-1,ASNAGQGSGNTIY
12,once,TRBJ2-1,TRBV27,ASSTGGAYNEQF
14,NA,TRBJ2-7,TRBV30,AWRALRTGSTYEQY
13,once,TRBJ2-7,TRBV11-2,ASSSLKGRDNEQY
13,NA,TRBJ1-3,TRBV4-2,ASSQDGGSGNTIY
14,NA,TRBJ2-7,TRBV6-5,ASSSRVLRGTYEQY
13,NA,TRBJ1-1,TRBV5-4,ASSLGTRMNTEAF